The entry below describes one T cell receptor (beta chain). Its target is not known. Ranging in age from roughly 6 to 90, the donors were healthy Caucasian individuals from Russia. PBMCs numbering at least 7 million were isolated per sample. The source of the sample is a study of blood T cells in healthy people across ages. Then a second PCR, running about 6 to 12 cycles, was carried out with a sample-barcoded 5' primer and a J-beta primer mix. TCRdb processed the 5' RACE reads anew with MiXCR; each CDR3 protein has one entry. The table lists just under 750,000 distinct CDR3 sequences, roughly 20% of them singletons. Germline V gene sequence: CDR1 SGHDN, CDR2 FVKESK. The CDR3 loop spans 13 amino acids. V lost 4 bases, J lost 8 bases, and 7 bases stayed unmatched. General study points: Long-lived donors exceeded aged donors in naive CD4+ cells and diversity. Older individuals had lower TCR beta diversity per million T cells (the decline was roughly linear).

The sequence was collected from a man aged 65 to 85 in good health. The chain uses TRBV14 and TRBJ1-2; 7 bases are shared with TRBD1. Sequenced material: blood. CDR3 region: CASSRLTGQGYTF. DNA for the CDR3: TGTGCCAGCAGCCGCCTGACAGGGCAAGGCTACACCTTC.